This TCR beta chain appears in the sequencing data of a study of shared clonotypes between healthy human individuals. TCRdb's table, derived via immunoSEQ multiplex PCR, lists solely in-frame clones and lacks some. The repertoire holds some 1 million clones, with approximately 68% as singletons. Germline CDR1 reads MNHNS; CDR2 reads SASEGT. Trimming at V came to 4 bases and at J to 2 bases, leaving 4 bases not matched to a gene. This CDR3 region has 15 residues. Specimen: memory CD4+ T cells sorted from blood. Subset of the sample: CD45RA-negative fraction. The rearrangement uses TRBV6-1 and TRBJ1-3, with 8 bases identical to TRBD1. This TCR derives from a man in his late teens or twenties in good health. CDR3 sequence reads: CASSADRVTGNTIYF. The CDR3 DNA reads as TGTGCCAGCAGTGCGGACAGGGTAACTGGAAACACCATATATTTT.